This entry features one TCR beta chain sequence. Its cognate antigen is unknown. This sample stems from a study of memory CD8 T cells in hepatitis C reinfection. In the study overall: Chronic HCV followed reinfection in two donors who cleared primary infection. Peak reinfection sampling occurred 3 to 8 weeks after detected reinfection. Broader study findings: Four to six donors were too few for definitive public clonotype conclusions.

The sample's time point: peak reinfection, 3 to 8 weeks after reinfection detection. The sorted cells went straight to TCR sequencing with no prior in vitro expansion. Total naive CD8 T cells were sorted as viable CD3+ CD8+ CD45RO- cells from a couple of donors. The CDR3 length is 16 residues. The germline V gene encodes CDR1 SGHKS and CDR2 YYEKEE (reference sequence). V was trimmed by 4 bases and J by 9 bases, leaving 23 bases between them. The protocol was immunoSEQ multiplex PCR, while the TCRdb copy is restricted to in-frame clones and leaves out a portion. The sample contains under 50,000 clones, around 87% of which appear only once.

This clonotype was sampled from a man between 18 and 35 years old with hepatitis C virus infection. The sample was naive CD8+ T cells sorted from blood. The genes are TRBV5-5 and TRBJ2-1; a possible D gene is TRBD2 (8 bases). CDR3 DNA sequence: TGTGCCAGCAGCCAGGGGGTGATGACTAGCGCCACTGAGCAGTTCTTC. Translating gives CASSQGVMTSATEQFF.